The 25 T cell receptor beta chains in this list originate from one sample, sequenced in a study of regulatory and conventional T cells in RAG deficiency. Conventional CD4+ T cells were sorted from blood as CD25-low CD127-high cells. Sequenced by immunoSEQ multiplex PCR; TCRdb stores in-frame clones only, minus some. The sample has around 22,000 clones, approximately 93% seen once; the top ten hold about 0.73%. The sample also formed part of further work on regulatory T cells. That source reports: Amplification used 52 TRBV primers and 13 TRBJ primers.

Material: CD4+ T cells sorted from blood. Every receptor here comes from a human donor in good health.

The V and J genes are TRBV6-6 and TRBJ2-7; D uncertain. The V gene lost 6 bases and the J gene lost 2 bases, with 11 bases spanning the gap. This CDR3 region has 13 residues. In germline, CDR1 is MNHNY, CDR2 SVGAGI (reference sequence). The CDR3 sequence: CASRLPSTYEQYF. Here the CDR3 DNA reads TGTGCCAGCAGACTACCTAGTACCTACGAGCAGTACTTC.

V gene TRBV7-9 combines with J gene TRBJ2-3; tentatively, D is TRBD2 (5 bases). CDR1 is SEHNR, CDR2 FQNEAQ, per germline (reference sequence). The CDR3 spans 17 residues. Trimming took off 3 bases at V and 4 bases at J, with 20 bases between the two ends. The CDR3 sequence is CASSFLTGEGFSDTQYF. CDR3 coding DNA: TGTGCCAGCAGCTTCCTTACCGGGGAAGGGTTTTCAGATACGCAGTATTTT.

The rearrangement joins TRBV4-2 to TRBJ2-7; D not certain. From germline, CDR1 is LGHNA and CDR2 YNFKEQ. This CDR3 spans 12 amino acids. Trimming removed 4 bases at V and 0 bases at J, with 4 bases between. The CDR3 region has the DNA TGTGCCAGCAGCCGCAACTCCTACGAGCAGTACTTC. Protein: CASSRNSYEQYF.

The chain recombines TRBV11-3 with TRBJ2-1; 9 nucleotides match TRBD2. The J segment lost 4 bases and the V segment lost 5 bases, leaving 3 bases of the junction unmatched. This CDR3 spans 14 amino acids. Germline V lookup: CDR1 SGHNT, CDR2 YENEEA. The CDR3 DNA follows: TGTGCCAGCAGCGCGGGACTAGCTTACAATGAGCAGTTCTTC. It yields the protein CASSAGLAYNEQFF.

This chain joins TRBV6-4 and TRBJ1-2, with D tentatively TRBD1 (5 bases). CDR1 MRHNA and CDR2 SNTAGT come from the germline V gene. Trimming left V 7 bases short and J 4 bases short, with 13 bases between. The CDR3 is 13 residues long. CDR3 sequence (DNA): TGTGCCAGCACCCCGAGGGGTGTCTATGGCTACACCTTC. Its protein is CASTPRGVYGYTF.

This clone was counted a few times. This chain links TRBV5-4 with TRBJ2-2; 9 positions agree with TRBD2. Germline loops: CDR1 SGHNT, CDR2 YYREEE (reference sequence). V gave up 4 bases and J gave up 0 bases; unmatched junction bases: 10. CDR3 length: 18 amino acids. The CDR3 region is CASSQKKRGETNTGELFF. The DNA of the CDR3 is TGTGCCAGCAGCCAAAAAAAGCGGGGGGAGACGAACACCGGGGAGCTGTTTTTT.

The CDR3 nucleotides read TGTGCCAGCAGACACCCGGGGGATAATTCACCCCTCCACTTT. It yields the protein CASRHPGDNSPLHF. The gene calls are TRBV11-2 and TRBJ1-6, with D possibly TRBD1 on 5 matching bases. V lost 6 bases and J lost 5, with 11 bases in between. The CDR3 loop spans 14 amino acids. Germline lookup yields CDR1 SGHAT and CDR2 FQNNGV. The whole variable domain, remainder taken from reference TRBV11-2 and TRBJ1-6, is EAGVAQSPRYKIIEKRQSVAFWCNPISGHATLYWYQQILGQGPKLLIQFQNNGVVDDSQLPKDRFSAERLKGVDSTLKIQPAKLEDSAVYLCASRHPGDNSPLHFGNGTRLTVT.

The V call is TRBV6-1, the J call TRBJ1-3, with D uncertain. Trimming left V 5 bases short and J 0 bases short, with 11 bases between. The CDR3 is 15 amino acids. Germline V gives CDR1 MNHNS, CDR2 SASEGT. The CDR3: CASSWTADSGNTIYF. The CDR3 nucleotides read TGTGCCAGCAGTTGGACGGCTGACTCTGGAAACACCATATATTTT.

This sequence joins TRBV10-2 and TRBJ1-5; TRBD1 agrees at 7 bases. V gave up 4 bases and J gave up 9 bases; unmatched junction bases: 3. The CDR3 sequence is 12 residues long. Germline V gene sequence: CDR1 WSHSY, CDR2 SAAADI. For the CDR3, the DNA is TGCGCCAGCAGTGGGGAGGGGGCGCCCCAGCATTTT. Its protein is CASSGEGAPQHF.

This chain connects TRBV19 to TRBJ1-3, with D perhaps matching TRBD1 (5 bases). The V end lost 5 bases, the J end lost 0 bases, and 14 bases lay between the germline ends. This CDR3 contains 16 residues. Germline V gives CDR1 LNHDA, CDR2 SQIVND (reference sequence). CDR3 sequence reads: CASSPIGTSSGNTIYF. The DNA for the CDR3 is TGTGCCAGTAGTCCGATCGGGACTAGCTCTGGAAACACCATATATTTT.

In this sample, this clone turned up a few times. The CDR3 DNA reads TGTGCCACCAGCGCCCCGCACAGTGGCACTGAAGCTTTCTTT. Its protein product is CATSAPHSGTEAFF. This chain links TRBV15 with TRBJ1-1; no definite D call. The V and J ends lost 5 bases and 4 bases respectively, with 14 bases between them. The germline V gene has CDR1 LNHNV and CDR2 YYDKDF (reference sequence). This CDR3 spans 14 amino acids.

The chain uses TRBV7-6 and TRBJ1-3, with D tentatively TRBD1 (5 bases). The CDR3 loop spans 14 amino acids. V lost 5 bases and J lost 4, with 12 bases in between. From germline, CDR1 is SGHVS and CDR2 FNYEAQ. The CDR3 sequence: CASSRGQGGNTIYF. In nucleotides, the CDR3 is TGTGCCAGCAGCCGTGGACAAGGCGGAAACACCATATATTTT.

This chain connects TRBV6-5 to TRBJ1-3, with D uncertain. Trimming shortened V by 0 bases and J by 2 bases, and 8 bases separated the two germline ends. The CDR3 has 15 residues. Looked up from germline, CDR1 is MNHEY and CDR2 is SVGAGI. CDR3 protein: CASSYSLGTGNTIYF. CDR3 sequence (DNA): TGTGCCAGCAGTTACTCGTTGGGCACTGGAAACACCATATATTTT.

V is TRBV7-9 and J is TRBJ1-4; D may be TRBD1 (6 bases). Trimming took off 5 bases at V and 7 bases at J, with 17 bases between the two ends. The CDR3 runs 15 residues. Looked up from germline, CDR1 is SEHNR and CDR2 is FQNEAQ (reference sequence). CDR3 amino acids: CASSATGQIGEKLFF. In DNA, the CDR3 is TGTGCCAGCAGCGCAACAGGGCAGATTGGTGAAAAACTGTTTTTT.

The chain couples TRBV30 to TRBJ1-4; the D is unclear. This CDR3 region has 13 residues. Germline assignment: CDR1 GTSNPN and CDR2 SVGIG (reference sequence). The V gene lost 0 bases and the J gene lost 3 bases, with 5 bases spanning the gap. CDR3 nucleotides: TGTGCCTGGAGTGTGGGTCCTAATGAAAAACTGTTTTTT. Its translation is CAWSVGPNEKLFF. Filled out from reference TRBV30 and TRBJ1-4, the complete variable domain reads SQTIHQWPATLVQPVGSPLSLECTVEGTSNPNLYWYRQAAGRGLQLLFYSVGIGQISSEVPQNLSASRPQDRQFILSSKKLLLSDSGFYLCAWSVGPNEKLFFGSGTQLSVL.

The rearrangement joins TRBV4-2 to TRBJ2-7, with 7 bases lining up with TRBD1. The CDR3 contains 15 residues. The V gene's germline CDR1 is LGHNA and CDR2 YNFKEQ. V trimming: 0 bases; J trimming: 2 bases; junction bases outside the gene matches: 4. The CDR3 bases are TGTGCCAGCAGCCAAGATTGGACAGGCCCCTACGAGCAGTACTTC. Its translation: CASSQDWTGPYEQYF.

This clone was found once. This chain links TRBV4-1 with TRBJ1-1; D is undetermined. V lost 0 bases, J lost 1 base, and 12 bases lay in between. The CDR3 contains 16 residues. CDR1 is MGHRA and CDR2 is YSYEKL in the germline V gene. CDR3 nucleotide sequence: TGCGCCAGCAGCCAAGATGGGCGGGCTACGAACACTGAAGCTTTCTTT. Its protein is CASSQDGRATNTEAFF.

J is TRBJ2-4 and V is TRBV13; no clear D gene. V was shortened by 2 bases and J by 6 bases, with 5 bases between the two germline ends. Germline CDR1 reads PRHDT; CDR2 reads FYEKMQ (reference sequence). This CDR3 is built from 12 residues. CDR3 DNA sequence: TGTGCCAGCAGCTTACTTGGAAACATTCAGTACTTC. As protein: CASSLLGNIQYF.

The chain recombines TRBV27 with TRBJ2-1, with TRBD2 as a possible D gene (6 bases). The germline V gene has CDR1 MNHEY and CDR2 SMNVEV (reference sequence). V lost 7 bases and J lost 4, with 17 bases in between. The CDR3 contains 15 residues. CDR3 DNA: TGTGCCAGCACCCTAACCGGGACTTCATACAATGAGCAGTTCTTC. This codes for CASTLTGTSYNEQFF.

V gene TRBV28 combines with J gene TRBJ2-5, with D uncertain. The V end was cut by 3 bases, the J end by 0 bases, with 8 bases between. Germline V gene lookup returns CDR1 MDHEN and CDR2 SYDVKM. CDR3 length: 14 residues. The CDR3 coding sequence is TGTGCCAGCAGTTTCTCGAGAAACCAAGAGACCCAGTACTTC. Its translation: CASSFSRNQETQYF.

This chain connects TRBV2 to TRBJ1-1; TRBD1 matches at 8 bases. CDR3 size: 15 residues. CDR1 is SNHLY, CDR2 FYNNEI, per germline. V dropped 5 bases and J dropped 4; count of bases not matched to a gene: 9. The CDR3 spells CASSFLGTGGTEAFF. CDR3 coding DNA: TGTGCCAGCAGTTTCCTCGGGACAGGTGGCACTGAAGCTTTCTTT.

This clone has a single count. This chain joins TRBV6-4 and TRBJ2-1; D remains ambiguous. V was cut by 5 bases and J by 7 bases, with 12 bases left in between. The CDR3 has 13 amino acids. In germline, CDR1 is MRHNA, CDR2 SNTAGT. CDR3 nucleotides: TGTGCCAGCAGTTCCGTAGCTGGGAATGAGCAGTTCTTC. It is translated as CASSSVAGNEQFF.

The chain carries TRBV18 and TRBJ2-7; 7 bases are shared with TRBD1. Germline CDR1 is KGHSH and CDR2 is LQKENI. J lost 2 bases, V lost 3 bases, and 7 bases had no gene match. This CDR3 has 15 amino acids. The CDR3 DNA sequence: TGTGCCAGCTCACCTGGAACAGGGGCGGCCTACGAGCAGTACTTC. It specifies CASSPGTGAAYEQYF. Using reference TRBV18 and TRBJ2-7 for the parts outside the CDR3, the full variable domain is NAGVMQNPRHLVRRRGQEARLRCSPMKGHSHVYWYRQLPEEGLKFMVYLQKENIIDESGMPKERFSAEFPKEGPSILRIQQVVRGDSAAYFCASSPGTGAAYEQYFGPGTRLTVT.

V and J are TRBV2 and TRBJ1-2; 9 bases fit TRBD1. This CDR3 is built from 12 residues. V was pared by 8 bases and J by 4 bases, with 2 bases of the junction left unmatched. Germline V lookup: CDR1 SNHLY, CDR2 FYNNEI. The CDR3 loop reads CASQTGGYGYTF. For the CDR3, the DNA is TGTGCCAGCCAGACAGGGGGCTATGGCTACACCTTC.

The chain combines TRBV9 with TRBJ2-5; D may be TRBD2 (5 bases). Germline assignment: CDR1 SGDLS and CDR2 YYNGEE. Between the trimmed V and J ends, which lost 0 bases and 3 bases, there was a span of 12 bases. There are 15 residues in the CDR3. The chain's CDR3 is CASSVAQGGEETQYF. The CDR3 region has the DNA TGTGCCAGCAGCGTAGCTCAAGGAGGAGAAGAGACCCAGTACTTC.